This T cell receptor beta chain came from a study of glioma-infiltrating T cells. The overall study: Glioblastomas were WHO grade IV, sampled at first diagnosis; low-grade were grade II.

In the case of this clonotype: Antigen specificity is unknown.

The iRepertoire nested amplicon-rescue multiplex PCR amplified TCR alpha and beta CDR3s from RNA. TCRdb itself ran the multiplex PCR reads through MiXCR, one entry per CDR3 protein. The table has around 350,000 distinct CDR3 sequences, around 38% seen once. In germline, CDR1 is MGHDK, CDR2 SYGVNS. The CDR3 is 15 amino acids. V dropped 3 bases and J dropped 6 bases, with 15 bases sitting between them. The study's findings and limits: A blood CDR3 motif signature was depleted in highly divergent patients.

The sequence came from a human donor with low-grade glioma or glioblastoma, undergoing nonglioma brain surgery, or in good health (not recorded which). The chain combines TRBV25-1 with TRBJ1-5, with D unresolved. Sequencing was performed on glioma tissue, nonneoplastic brain tissue, or PBMCs (not recorded which). The DNA of the CDR3 is TGTGCCAGCAGTGAGTTAGGAAGGGTTGGTCAGCCCCAGCATTTT. As protein: CASSELGRVGQPQHF.